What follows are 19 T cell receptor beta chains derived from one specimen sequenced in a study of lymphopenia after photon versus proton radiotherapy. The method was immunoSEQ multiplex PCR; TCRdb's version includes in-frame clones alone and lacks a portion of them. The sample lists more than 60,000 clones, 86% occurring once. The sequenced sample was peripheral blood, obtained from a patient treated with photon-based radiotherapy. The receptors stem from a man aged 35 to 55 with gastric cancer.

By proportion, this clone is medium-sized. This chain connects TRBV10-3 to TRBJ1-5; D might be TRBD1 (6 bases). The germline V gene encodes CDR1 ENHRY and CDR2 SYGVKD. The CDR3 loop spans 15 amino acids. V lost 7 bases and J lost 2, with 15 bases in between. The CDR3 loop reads CAIKGEGARNQPQHF. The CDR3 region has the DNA TGTGCCATCAAGGGGGAGGGCGCTCGCAATCAGCCCCAGCATTTT.

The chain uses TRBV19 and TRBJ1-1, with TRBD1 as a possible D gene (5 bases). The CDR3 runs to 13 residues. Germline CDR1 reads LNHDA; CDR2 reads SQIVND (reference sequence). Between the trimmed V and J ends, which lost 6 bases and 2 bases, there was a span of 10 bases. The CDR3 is CASSPTDNTEAFF. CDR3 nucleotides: TGTGCCAGTAGCCCGACAGATAACACTGAAGCTTTCTTT.

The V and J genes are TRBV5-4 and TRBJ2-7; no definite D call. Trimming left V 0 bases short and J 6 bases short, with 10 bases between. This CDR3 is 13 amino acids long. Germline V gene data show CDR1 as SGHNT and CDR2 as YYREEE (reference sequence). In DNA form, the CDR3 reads TGTGCCAGCAGCTTGGATCCCCTCGGCGAGCAGTACTTC. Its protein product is CASSLDPLGEQYF. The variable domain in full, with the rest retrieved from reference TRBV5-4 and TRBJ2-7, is ETGVTQSPTHLIKTRGQQVTLRCSSQSGHNTVSWYQQALGQGPQFIFQYYREEENGRGNFPPRFSGLQFPNYSSELNVNALELDDSALYLCASSLDPLGEQYFGPGTRLTVT.

Here the CDR3 reads CASSYSGADPYEQYF. CDR3 coding DNA: TGTGCCAGCAGTTACTCAGGGGCAGACCCCTACGAGCAGTACTTC. The chain carries TRBV6-6 and TRBJ2-5; the D gene is possibly TRBD1 (5 bases). The last part of the DNA fits TRBJ2-7 better; the J call may be wrong. This CDR3 contains 15 residues. Germline CDR1 reads MNHNY; CDR2 reads SVGAGI (reference sequence).

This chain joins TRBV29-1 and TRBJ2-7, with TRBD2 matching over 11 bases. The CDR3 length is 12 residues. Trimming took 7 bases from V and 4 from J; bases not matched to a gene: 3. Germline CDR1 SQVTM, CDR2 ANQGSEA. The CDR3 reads CSGLAGGYEQYF. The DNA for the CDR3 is TGCAGCGGGCTAGCGGGGGGTTACGAGCAGTACTTC.

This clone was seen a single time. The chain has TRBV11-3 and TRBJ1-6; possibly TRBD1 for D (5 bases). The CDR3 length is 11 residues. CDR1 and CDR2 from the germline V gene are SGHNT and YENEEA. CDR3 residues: CGTPGYSPLHF. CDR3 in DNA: TGTGGGACCCCAGGGTATTCACCCCTCCACTTT.

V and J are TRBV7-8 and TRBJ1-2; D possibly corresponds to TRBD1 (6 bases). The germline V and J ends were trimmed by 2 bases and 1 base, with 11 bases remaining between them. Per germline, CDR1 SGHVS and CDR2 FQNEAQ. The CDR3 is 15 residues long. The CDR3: CASSLPGQFNYGYTF. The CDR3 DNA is TGTGCCAGCAGCTTACCCGGACAGTTTAACTATGGCTACACCTTC.

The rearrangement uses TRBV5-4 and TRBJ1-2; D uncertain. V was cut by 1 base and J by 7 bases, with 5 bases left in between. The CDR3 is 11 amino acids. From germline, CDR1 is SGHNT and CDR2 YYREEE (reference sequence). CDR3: CASSLLSGYTF. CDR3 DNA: TGTGCCAGCAGCTTGCTCAGTGGCTACACCTTC.

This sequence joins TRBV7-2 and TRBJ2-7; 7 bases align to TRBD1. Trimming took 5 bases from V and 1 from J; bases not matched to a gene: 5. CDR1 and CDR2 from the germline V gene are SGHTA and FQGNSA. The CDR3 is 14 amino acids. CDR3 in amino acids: CASSHSGGSYEQYF. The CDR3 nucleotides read TGTGCCAGCAGCCACTCAGGGGGTTCCTACGAGCAGTACTTC.

The CDR3 sequence is CASSLATDMLNNSPLHF. In nucleotides, the CDR3 is TGTGCCAGCAGCTTAGCAACGGACATGTTAAATAATTCACCCCTCCACTTT. This rearrangement joins TRBV7-9 to TRBJ1-6, with TRBD1 as a possible D gene (5 bases). The CDR3 has 17 residues. Germline CDR1 SEHNR, CDR2 FQNEAQ (reference sequence). Between the trimmed V and J ends, which lost 0 bases and 5 bases, there was a span of 14 bases.

The chain's CDR3 is CASSRTGELFF. The CDR3 nucleotides are TGTGCCAGCTCCCGAACCGGGGAGCTGTTTTTT. The chain has TRBV2 and TRBJ2-2; the D is unclear. Germline CDR1 and CDR2: SNHLY and FYNNEI. The V end lost 8 bases, the J end lost 5 bases, and 6 bases lay between the germline ends. The CDR3 length is 11 residues. Full variable domain (rest looked up from reference TRBV2 and TRBJ2-2): EPEVTQTPSHQVTQMGQEVILRCVPISNHLYFYWYRQILGQKVEFLVSFYNNEISEKSEIFDDQFSVERPDGSNFTLKIRSTKLEDSAMYFCASSRTGELFFGEGSRLTVL.

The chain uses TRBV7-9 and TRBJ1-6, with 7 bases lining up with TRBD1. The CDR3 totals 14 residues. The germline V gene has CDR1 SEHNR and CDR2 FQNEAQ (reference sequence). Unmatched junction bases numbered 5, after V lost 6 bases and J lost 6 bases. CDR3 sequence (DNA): TGTGCCAGCAGACCGGGACAGACTAATTCACCCCTCCACTTT. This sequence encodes CASRPGQTNSPLHF.

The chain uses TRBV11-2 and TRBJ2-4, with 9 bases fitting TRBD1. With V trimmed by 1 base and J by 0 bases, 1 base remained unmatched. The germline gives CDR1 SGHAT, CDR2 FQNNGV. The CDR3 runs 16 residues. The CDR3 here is CASSLGQGVAKNIQYF. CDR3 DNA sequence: TGTGCCAGCAGCTTAGGACAGGGGGTAGCCAAAAACATTCAGTACTTC.

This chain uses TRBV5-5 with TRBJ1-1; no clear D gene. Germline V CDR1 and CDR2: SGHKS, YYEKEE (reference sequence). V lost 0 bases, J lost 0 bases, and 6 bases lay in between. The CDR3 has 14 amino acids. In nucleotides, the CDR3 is TGTGCCAGCAGCTTGGGCCAGGTGAACACTGAAGCTTTCTTT. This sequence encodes CASSLGQVNTEAFF.

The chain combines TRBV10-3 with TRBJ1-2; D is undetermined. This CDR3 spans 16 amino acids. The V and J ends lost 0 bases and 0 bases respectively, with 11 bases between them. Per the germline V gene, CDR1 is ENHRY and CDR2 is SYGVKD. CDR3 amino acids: CAISESIGTANYGYTF. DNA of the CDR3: TGTGCCATCAGTGAGTCGATTGGCACAGCTAACTATGGCTACACCTTC.

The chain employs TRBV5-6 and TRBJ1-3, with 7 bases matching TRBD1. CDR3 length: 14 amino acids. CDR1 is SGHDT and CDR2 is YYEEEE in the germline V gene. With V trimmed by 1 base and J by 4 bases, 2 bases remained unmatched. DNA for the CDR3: TGTGCCAGCAGCTTGCAGGGGGGAGGAAACACCATATATTTT. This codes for CASSLQGGGNTIYF.

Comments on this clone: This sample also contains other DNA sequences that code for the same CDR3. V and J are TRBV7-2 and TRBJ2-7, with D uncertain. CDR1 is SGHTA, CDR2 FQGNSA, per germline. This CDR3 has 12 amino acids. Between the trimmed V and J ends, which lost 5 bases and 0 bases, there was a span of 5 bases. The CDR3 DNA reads TGTGCCAGCAGCCCTAGCTCCTACGAGCAGTACTTC. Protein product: CASSPSSYEQYF.

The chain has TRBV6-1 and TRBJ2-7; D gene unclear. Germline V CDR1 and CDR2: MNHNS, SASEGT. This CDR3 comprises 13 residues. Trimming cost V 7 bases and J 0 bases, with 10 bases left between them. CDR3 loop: CASTPQFSYEQYF. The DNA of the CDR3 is TGTGCCAGCACCCCGCAGTTCTCCTACGAGCAGTACTTC.

This CDR3 reads CASSSWDGGGIQYF. The CDR3 coding sequence is TGTGCCAGCAGCTCCTGGGACGGCGGGGGCATTCAGTACTTC. This chain uses TRBV7-3 with TRBJ2-4; 7 bases are a match to TRBD2. The junction had 9 bases not matched to a gene; V was cut back by 4 bases and J by 9 bases. Germline V gene sequence: CDR1 SGHTA, CDR2 FQGTGA. There are 14 residues in the CDR3.